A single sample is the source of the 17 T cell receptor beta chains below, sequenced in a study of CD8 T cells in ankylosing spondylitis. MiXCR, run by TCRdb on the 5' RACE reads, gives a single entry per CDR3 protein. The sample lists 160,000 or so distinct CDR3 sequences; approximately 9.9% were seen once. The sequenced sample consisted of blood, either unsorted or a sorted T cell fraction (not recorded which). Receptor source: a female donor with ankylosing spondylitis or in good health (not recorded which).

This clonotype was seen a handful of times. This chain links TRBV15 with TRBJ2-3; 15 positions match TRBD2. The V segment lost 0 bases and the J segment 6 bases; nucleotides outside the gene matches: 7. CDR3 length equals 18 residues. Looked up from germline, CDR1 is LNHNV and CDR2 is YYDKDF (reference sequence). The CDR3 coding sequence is TGTGCCACCAGCAGAGATCAATTCGGGACTAGCGGGGGGGATACGCAGTATTTT. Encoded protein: CATSRDQFGTSGGDTQYF.

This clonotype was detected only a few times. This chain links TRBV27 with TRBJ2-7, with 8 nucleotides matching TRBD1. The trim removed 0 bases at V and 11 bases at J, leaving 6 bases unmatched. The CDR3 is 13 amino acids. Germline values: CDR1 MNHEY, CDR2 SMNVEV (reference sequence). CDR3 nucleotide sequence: TGTGCCAGCAGTTTATCTCTCCAGGGGGCGGAGTACTTC. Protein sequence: CASSLSLQGAEYF.

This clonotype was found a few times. In DNA form, the CDR3 reads TGTGCCAGCAGCCGTACGGACAGGGAGCGCTACGAGCAGTACTTC. This encodes CASSRTDRERYEQYF. The chain employs TRBV5-6 and TRBJ2-7; 8 bases line up with TRBD1. V was pared by 4 bases and J by 3 bases, with 9 bases of the junction left unmatched. Germline V CDR1 and CDR2: SGHDT, YYEEEE. The CDR3 consists of 15 residues.

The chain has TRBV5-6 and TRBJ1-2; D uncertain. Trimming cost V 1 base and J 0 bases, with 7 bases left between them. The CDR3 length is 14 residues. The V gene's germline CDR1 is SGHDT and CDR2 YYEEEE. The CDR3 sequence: CASSLPGSNYGYTF. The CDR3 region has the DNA TGTGCCAGCAGCTTGCCAGGTTCTAACTATGGCTACACCTTC.

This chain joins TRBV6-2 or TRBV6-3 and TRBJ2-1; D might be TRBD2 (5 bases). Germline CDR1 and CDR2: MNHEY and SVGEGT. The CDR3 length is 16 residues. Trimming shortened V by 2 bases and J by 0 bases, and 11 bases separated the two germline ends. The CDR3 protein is CASSYTSSSSYNEQFF. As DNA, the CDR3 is TGTGCCAGCAGTTACACTTCTAGCAGCTCCTACAATGAGCAGTTCTTC.

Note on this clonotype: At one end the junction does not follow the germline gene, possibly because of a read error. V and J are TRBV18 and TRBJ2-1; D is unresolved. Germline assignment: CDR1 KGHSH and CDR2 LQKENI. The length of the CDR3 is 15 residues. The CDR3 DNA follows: TGTGCCAGCTCACCACTTCCGAACTCCAACAATGAGCAGTTCTTC. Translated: CASSPLPNSNNEQFF. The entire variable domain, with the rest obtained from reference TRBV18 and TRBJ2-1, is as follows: NAGVMQNPRHLVRRRGQEARLRCSPMKGHSHVYWYRQLPEEGLKFMVYLQKENIIDESGMPKERFSAEFPKEGPSILRIQQVVRGDSAAYFCASSPLPNSNNEQFFGPGTRLTVL.

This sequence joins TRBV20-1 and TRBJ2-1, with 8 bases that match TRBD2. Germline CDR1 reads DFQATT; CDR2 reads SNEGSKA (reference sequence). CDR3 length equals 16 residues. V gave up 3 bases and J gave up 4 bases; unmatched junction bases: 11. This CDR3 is CSASNPLAETYNEQFF. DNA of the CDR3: TGCAGTGCTAGTAACCCACTAGCGGAGACATACAATGAGCAGTTCTTC.

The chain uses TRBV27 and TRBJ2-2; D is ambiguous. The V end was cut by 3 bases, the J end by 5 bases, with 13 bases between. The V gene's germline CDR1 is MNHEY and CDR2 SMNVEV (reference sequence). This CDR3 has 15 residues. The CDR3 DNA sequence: TGTGCCAGCAGTTTGTTTACACAGCAGACCGGGGAGCTGTTTTTT. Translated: CASSLFTQQTGELFF.

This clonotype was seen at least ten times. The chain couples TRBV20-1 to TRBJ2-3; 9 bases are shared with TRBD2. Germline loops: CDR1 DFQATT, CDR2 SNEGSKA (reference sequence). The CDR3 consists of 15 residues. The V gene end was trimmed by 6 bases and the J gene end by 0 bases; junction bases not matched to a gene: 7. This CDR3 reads CSAPYTSGSTDTQYF. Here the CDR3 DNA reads TGCAGTGCGCCCTATACTAGCGGGAGCACAGATACGCAGTATTTT.

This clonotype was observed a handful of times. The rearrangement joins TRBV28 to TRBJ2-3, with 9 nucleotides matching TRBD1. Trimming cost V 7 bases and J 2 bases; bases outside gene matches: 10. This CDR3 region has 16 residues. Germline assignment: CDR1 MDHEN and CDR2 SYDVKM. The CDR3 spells CASNVQGADYTDTQYF. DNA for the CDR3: TGTGCCAGCAACGTACAGGGGGCGGACTACACAGATACGCAGTATTTT. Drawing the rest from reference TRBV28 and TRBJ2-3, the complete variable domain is DVKVTQSSRYLVKRTGEKVFLECVQDMDHENMFWYRQDPGLGLRLIYFSYDVKMKEKGDIPEGYSVSREKKERFSLILESASTNQTSMYLCASNVQGADYTDTQYFGPGTRLTVL.

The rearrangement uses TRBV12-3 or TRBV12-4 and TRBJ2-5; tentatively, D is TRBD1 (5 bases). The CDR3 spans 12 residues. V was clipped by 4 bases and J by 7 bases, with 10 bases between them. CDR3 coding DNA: TGTGCCAGCAGTTCCCCTCAGGGGACCCAGTACTTC. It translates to CASSSPQGTQYF.

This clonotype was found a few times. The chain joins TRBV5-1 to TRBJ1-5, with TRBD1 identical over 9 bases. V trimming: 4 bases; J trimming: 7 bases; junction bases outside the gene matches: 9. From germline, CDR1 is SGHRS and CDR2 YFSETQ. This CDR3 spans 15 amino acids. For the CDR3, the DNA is TGCGCCAGCAGCCTCCGGGACAGGGTGTACCAGCCCCAGCATTTT. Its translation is CASSLRDRVYQPQHF.

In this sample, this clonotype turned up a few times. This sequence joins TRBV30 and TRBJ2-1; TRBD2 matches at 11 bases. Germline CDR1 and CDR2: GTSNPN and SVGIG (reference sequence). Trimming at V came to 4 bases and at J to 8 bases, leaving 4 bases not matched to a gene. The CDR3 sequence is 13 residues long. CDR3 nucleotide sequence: TGTGCCTGGACCCTAGCGGGAGGAGATGAGCAGTTCTTC. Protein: CAWTLAGGDEQFF.

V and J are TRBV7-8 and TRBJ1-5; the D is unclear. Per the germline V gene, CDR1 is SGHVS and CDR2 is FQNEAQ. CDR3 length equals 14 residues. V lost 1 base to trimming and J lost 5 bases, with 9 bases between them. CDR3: CASSLESGYQPQHF. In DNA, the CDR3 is TGTGCCAGCAGCTTAGAATCGGGCTATCAGCCCCAGCATTTT. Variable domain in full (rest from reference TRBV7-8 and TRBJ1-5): GAGVSQSPRYKVAKRGQDVALRCDPISGHVSLFWYQQALGQGPEFLTYFQNEAQLDKSGLPSDRFFAERPEGSVSTLKIQRTQQEDSAVYLCASSLESGYQPQHFGDGTRLSIL.

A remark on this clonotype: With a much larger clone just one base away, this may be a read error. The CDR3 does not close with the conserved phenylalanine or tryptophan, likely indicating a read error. This CDR3 reads CASSQGMGGSGNEQFL. The CDR3 DNA reads as TGCGCCAGCAGCCAAGGGATGGGCGGGAGTGGAAATGAGCAGTTCCTC. The chain recombines TRBV4-3 with TRBJ2-1; 7 nucleotides match TRBD2. The germline gives CDR1 LGHNA, CDR2 YSLEER. Trimming at V came to 1 base and at J to 7 bases, leaving 10 bases not matched to a gene. The length of the CDR3 is 16 residues.

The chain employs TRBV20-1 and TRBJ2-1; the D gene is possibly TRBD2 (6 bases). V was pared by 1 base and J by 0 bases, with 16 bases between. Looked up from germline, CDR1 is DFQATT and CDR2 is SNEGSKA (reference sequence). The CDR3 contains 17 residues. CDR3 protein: CSARALRRALSYNEQFF. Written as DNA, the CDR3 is TGCAGTGCTAGAGCCCTCCGGAGGGCCCTCTCCTACAATGAGCAGTTCTTC.

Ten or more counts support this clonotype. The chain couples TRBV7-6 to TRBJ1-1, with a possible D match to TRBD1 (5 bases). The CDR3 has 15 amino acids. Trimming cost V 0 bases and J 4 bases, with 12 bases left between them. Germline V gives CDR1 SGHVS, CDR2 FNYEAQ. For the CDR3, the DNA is TGTGCCAGCAGCTTAGCGCTGGGGGAGGGCACTGAAGCTTTCTTT. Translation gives CASSLALGEGTEAFF.